Listed below are T cell receptor beta chains from one sample, sequenced in a study of T cell responses to AZD1222 COVID-19 vaccine. Assay used: immunoSEQ multiplex PCR; TCRdb lists only in-frame clones, some missing. Of tens of thousands of clones listed, 80% are singletons. This material consisted of peripheral blood, taken on day 0 of AZD1222 vaccination. The origin of the receptors is an adult in good health. Each CDR3 is given with its conserved first and last residue. The D gene is left open where the match is weak. Part of the rows lack a size; the others show once, few, many or a class for expanded clones.

CDR3: CAWGGLYNEQFF
DNA: TGTGCCTGGGGGGGGCTGTACAATGAGCAGTTCTTC
D: NA
J: TRBJ2-1
size: once
V: TRBV30

CDR3: CASRTHRNQPQHF
DNA: TGTGCCAGCAGGACTCACAGGAATCAGCCCCAGCATTTT
D: NA
J: TRBJ1-5
size: NA
V: TRBV6-5

CDR3: CASVGNTEAFF
DNA: TGTGCCTCCGTGGGGAACACTGAAGCTTTCTTT
D: NA
J: TRBJ1-1
size: many
V: TRBV19

CDR3: CASSIDLDSQETQYF
DNA: TGTGCCAGTAGTATAGATCTGGACAGTCAAGAGACCCAGTACTTC
D: NA
J: TRBJ2-5
size: once
V: TRBV19

CDR3: CAWSVHRTGGRNEQFF
DNA: TGTGCCTGGAGTGTACACAGGACAGGGGGCCGGAATGAGCAGTTCTTC
D: TRBD1
J: TRBJ2-1
size: NA
V: TRBV30

CDR3: CASSKLGGASTEAFF
DNA: TGTGCCAGCAGCAAGCTCGGAGGGGCGAGCACTGAAGCTTTCTTT
D: NA
J: TRBJ1-1
size: NA
V: TRBV6-2/TRBV6-3

CDR3: CASSPPSTVGYTF
DNA: TGTGCCAGCTCACCACCTTCGACTGTCGGCTACACCTTC
D: NA
J: TRBJ1-2
size: NA
V: TRBV18

CDR3: CASSDGQRMNTEAFF
DNA: TGTGCCAGCAGTGACGGACAGAGAATGAACACTGAAGCTTTCTTT
D: NA
J: TRBJ1-1
size: NA
V: TRBV2

CDR3: CATSDSRTVRDKNIQYF
DNA: TGTGCCACCAGTGATTCCAGGACAGTCCGTGACAAAAACATTCAGTACTTC
D: NA
J: TRBJ2-4
size: NA
V: TRBV24-1

CDR3: CASSIEGWGTGELFF
DNA: TGTGCCAGTAGTATTGAGGGGTGGGGCACCGGGGAGCTGTTTTTT
D: NA
J: TRBJ2-2
size: few
V: TRBV19

CDR3: CASRRARDLQYF
DNA: TGTGCCAGCAGACGAGCTAGGGATTTACAGTATTTT
D: NA
J: TRBJ2-3
size: NA
V: TRBV12-3/TRBV12-4

CDR3: CASRLSGNEQYF
DNA: TGCGCCAGCAGGTTGTCAGGGAACGAGCAGTACTTC
D: NA
J: TRBJ2-7
size: NA
V: TRBV5-1

CDR3: CASSLAGTETEAFF
DNA: TGTGCCAGCAGCTTGGCCGGGACAGAAACTGAAGCTTTCTTT
D: TRBD1
J: TRBJ1-1
size: NA
V: TRBV5-6

CDR3: CASSQGRGQNQPQHF
DNA: TGTGCCAGCAGTCAGGGGAGGGGTCAGAATCAGCCCCAGCATTTT
D: NA
J: TRBJ1-5
size: NA
V: TRBV6-5

CDR3: CASSFSRAGEQYF
DNA: TGTGCCAGCAGCTTCTCGAGGGCCGGGGAGCAGTACTTC
D: NA
J: TRBJ2-7
size: few
V: TRBV5-6

CDR3: CASSQEAGISTGELFF
DNA: TGCGCCAGCAGCCAAGAGGCAGGGATATCCACCGGGGAGCTGTTTTTT
D: NA
J: TRBJ2-2
size: NA
V: TRBV4-1

CDR3: CASARTTNEKLFF
DNA: TGTGCCAGCGCGCGGACAACTAATGAAAAACTGTTTTTT
D: NA
J: TRBJ1-4
size: NA
V: TRBV6-5

CDR3: CASSRSDRGSGEQFF
DNA: TGTGCCAGCAGCAGGTCGGACAGGGGAAGCGGTGAGCAGTTCTTC
D: TRBD1
J: TRBJ2-1
size: NA
V: TRBV9

CDR3: CSARETGEAFF
DNA: TGCAGTGCTAGAGAAACCGGTGAAGCTTTCTTT
D: NA
J: TRBJ1-1
size: NA
V: TRBV20-1

CDR3: CASSQGRGQDLSNYGYTF
DNA: TGTGCCAGCAGCCAAGGAAGGGGACAGGACCTTTCCAACTATGGCTACACCTTC
D: TRBD1
J: TRBJ1-2
size: NA
V: TRBV3-1/TRBV3-2

CDR3: CASSVLQGADTQYF
DNA: TGCGCCAGCAGCGTCTTACAGGGCGCAGATACGCAGTATTTT
D: NA
J: TRBJ2-3
size: NA
V: TRBV5-1

CDR3: CASSPRTNEKLFF
DNA: TGTGCCAGCAGCCCCCGGACTAATGAAAAACTGTTTTTT
D: NA
J: TRBJ1-4
size: NA
V: TRBV12-3/TRBV12-4

CDR3: CASTPGGGLINTGELFF
DNA: TGTGCCAGCACCCCGGGAGGGGGCCTGATTAACACCGGGGAGCTGTTTTTT
D: NA
J: TRBJ2-2
size: NA
V: TRBV28

CDR3: CASSLFRSLDNEKLFF
DNA: TGTGCCAGCTCTCTTTTCCGGTCGCTCGATAATGAAAAACTGTTTTTT
D: NA
J: TRBJ1-4
size: few
V: TRBV19

CDR3: CASSFGGSNTGELFF
DNA: TGTGCCAGCAGCTTCGGGGGGTCCAACACCGGGGAGCTGTTTTTT
D: TRBD2
J: TRBJ2-2
size: NA
V: TRBV7-8

CDR3: CASSGLADSYNEQFF
DNA: TGTGCCAGCAGTGGACTAGCGGATTCCTACAATGAGCAGTTCTTC
D: TRBD2
J: TRBJ2-1
size: few
V: TRBV25-1

CDR3: CASRTMEGMDSPLHF
DNA: TGTGCCAGCAGGACCATGGAGGGGATGGATTCACCCCTCCACTTT
D: NA
J: TRBJ1-6
size: once
V: TRBV27

CDR3: CASSLDSRNSPLHF
DNA: TGTGCCAGCAGCCTCGACAGTAGGAATTCACCCCTCCACTTT
D: NA
J: TRBJ1-6
size: NA
V: TRBV14

CDR3: CASSPGLAVQETQYF
DNA: TGTGCCAGCAGCCCGGGACTAGCGGTTCAAGAGACCCAGTACTTC
D: TRBD2
J: TRBJ2-5
size: NA
V: TRBV7-9

CDR3: CASSQGVSNYGYTF
DNA: TGTGCCAGCAGCCAAGGGGTTTCCAACTATGGCTACACCTTC
D: NA
J: TRBJ1-2
size: once
V: TRBV3-1/TRBV3-2

CDR3: CASSFPLPPATGGVTDTQYF
DNA: TGTGCCAGCAGTTTTCCCCTCCCCCCCGCGACAGGGGGGGTCACAGATACGCAGTATTTT
D: TRBD1
J: TRBJ2-3
size: once
V: TRBV6-2/TRBV6-3

CDR3: CASSSGTANTEAFF
DNA: TGCGCCAGCAGCTCTGGGACAGCGAACACTGAAGCTTTCTTT
D: TRBD1
J: TRBJ1-1
size: NA
V: TRBV5-1

CDR3: CASSLPADTGELFF
DNA: TGTGCCAGCAGCTTGCCAGCGGACACCGGGGAGCTGTTTTTT
D: NA
J: TRBJ2-2
size: NA
V: TRBV5-4

CDR3: CASRSETGDGYTF
DNA: TGTGCCAGCAGGTCCGAGACAGGGGACGGCTACACCTTC
D: NA
J: TRBJ1-2
size: once
V: TRBV21-1

CDR3: CASSQDWTAYGYTF
DNA: TGCGCCAGCAGCCAAGATTGGACAGCCTATGGCTACACCTTC
D: NA
J: TRBJ1-2
size: NA
V: TRBV4-1

CDR3: CASSTPDKNNSPLHF
DNA: TGTGCCAGCAGCACCCCGGACAAAAATAATTCACCCCTCCACTTT
D: NA
J: TRBJ1-6
size: NA
V: TRBV2

CDR3: CASSFAGTRGTQYF
DNA: TGTGCCAGCAGCTTTGCGGGAACCCGAGGGACCCAGTACTTC
D: NA
J: TRBJ2-5
size: NA
V: TRBV5-4

CDR3: CASSFWSSGSYEQYF
DNA: TGTGCCAGCAGCTTTTGGTCTAGCGGCTCCTACGAGCAGTACTTC
D: TRBD2
J: TRBJ2-7
size: NA
V: TRBV5-4

CDR3: CASSESPSAYGYTF
DNA: TGTGCCAGCAGTGAGTCGCCTAGCGCCTATGGCTACACCTTC
D: NA
J: TRBJ1-2
size: NA
V: TRBV2

CDR3: CASSLAGGDTQYF
DNA: TGCGCCAGCAGCTTGGCTGGGGGAGATACGCAGTATTTT
D: NA
J: TRBJ2-3
size: NA
V: TRBV5-1

CDR3: CAWSRQGVGAFF
DNA: TGTGCCTGGAGTAGGCAGGGAGTGGGAGCTTTCTTT
D: NA
J: TRBJ1-1
size: NA
V: TRBV30

CDR3: CASSLEAGGSYNEQFF
DNA: TGTGCCAGCAGCTTAGAGGCGGGAGGGTCCTACAATGAGCAGTTCTTC
D: TRBD2
J: TRBJ2-1
size: NA
V: TRBV7-8

CDR3: CASSGAGTSGRGEQFF
DNA: TGTGCCAGCAGTGGGGCCGGGACTAGCGGGAGGGGTGAGCAGTTCTTC
D: TRBD2
J: TRBJ2-1
size: NA
V: TRBV27

CDR3: CASSEQGLIYEQYF
DNA: TGTGCCAGCAGTGAACAGGGGCTGATCTACGAGCAGTACTTC
D: NA
J: TRBJ2-7
size: NA
V: TRBV6-1

CDR3: CASSGGGARTEKLFF
DNA: TGTGCCAGCAGTGGGGGCGGCGCTAGAACGGAAAAACTGTTTTTT
D: NA
J: TRBJ1-4
size: NA
V: TRBV5-4

CDR3: CASSLIPGFTVPRGYQETQYF
DNA: TGTGCCAGCAGCTTAATCCCAGGGTTTACGGTACCCCGGGGGTATCAAGAGACCCAGTACTTC
D: NA
J: TRBJ2-5
size: NA
V: TRBV7-6

CDR3: CASSRTPTSPSYEQYF
DNA: TGTGCCAGTAGTCGCACTCCGACTTCACCCTCCTACGAGCAGTACTTC
D: NA
J: TRBJ2-7
size: few
V: TRBV19

CDR3: CASSYSNRGYTEAFF
DNA: TGTGCCAGCAGTTACTCCAACAGGGGATACACTGAAGCTTTCTTT
D: TRBD1
J: TRBJ1-1
size: few
V: TRBV6-5

CDR3: CASSFRHSEKLFF
DNA: TGTGCCAGCAGTTTCCGGCATTCAGAAAAACTGTTTTTT
D: NA
J: TRBJ1-4
size: NA
V: TRBV27

CDR3: CASSAQGVVGTEAFF
DNA: TGTGCCAGCAGCGCACAGGGGGTTGTCGGCACTGAAGCTTTCTTT
D: TRBD1
J: TRBJ1-1
size: NA
V: TRBV2

CDR3: CASSPGRPDYGYTF
DNA: TGTGCCAGCAGCCCCGGTAGACCGGACTATGGCTACACCTTC
D: NA
J: TRBJ1-2
size: NA
V: TRBV7-9

CDR3: CAGKQGNTEAFF
DNA: TGTGCCGGGAAACAGGGCAACACTGAAGCTTTCTTT
D: NA
J: TRBJ1-1
size: NA
V: TRBV21-1

CDR3: CASSDSDRGRQPQHF
DNA: TGTGCCAGCAGTGACAGCGACAGGGGGCGGCAGCCCCAGCATTTT
D: TRBD1
J: TRBJ1-5
size: NA
V: TRBV6-1

CDR3: CATIEWGAASTSYNEQFF
DNA: TGTGCCACCATCGAGTGGGGGGCGGCTTCGACCTCCTACAATGAGCAGTTCTTC
D: NA
J: TRBJ2-1
size: NA
V: TRBV28

CDR3: CASSRLPASGIRYGYTF
DNA: TGCGCCAGCAGCCGCCTTCCAGCCTCAGGGATTCGATATGGCTACACCTTC
D: NA
J: TRBJ1-2
size: once
V: TRBV4-1

CDR3: CASSSAGRNTEAFF
DNA: TGTGCCAGCAGTTCGGCGGGCAGGAACACTGAAGCTTTCTTT
D: NA
J: TRBJ1-1
size: NA
V: TRBV27

CDR3: CASSFGRDGTQYF
DNA: TGTGCCAGCAGTTTCGGCAGGGACGGGACCCAGTACTTC
D: NA
J: TRBJ2-5
size: NA
V: TRBV12-3/TRBV12-4

CDR3: CAWSLQGGNTIYF
DNA: TGTGCCTGGAGCCTACAGGGAGGAAACACCATATATTTT
D: NA
J: TRBJ1-3
size: NA
V: TRBV30